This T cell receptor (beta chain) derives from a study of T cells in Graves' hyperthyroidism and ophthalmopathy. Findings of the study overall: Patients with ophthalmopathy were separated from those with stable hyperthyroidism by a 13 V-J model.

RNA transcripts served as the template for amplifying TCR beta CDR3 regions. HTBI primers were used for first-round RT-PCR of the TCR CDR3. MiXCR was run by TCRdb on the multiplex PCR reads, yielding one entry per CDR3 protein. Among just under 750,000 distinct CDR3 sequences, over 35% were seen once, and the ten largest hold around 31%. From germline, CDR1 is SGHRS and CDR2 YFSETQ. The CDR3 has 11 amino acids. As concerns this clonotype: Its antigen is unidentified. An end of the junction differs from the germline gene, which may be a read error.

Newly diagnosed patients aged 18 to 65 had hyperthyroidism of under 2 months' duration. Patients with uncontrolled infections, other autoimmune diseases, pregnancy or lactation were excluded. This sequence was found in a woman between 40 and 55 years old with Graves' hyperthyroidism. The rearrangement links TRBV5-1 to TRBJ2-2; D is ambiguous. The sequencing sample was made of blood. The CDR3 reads CASSEQGELFF. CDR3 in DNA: TGTGCCAGCAGTGAACAGGGGGAGCTGTTTTTT.